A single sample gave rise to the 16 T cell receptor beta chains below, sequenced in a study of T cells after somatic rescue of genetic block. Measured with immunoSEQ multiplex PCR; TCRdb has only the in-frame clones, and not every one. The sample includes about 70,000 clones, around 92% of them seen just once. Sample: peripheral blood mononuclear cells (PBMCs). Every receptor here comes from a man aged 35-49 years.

The CDR3 here is CASRAGGGLETQYF. In DNA, the CDR3 is TGTGCCAGCAGGGCAGGGGGTGGATTAGAGACCCAGTACTTC. V and J are TRBV2 and TRBJ2-5; the match to TRBD1 covers 7 bases. The CDR3 loop spans 14 amino acids. V shed 6 bases, J shed 4 bases, and the junction held 8 bases outside the gene matches. Germline lookup yields CDR1 SNHLY and CDR2 FYNNEI.

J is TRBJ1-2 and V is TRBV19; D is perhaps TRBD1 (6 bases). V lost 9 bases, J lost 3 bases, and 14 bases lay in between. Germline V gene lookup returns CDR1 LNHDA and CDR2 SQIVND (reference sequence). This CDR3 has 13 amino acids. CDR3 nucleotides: TGTGCCAGCCGAAACGGACAGCACTATGGCTACACCTTC. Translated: CASRNGQHYGYTF.

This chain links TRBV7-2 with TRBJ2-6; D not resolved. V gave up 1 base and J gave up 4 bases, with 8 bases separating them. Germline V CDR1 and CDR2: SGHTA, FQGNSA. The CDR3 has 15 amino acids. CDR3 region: CASSLGRAGANVLTF. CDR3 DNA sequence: TGTGCCAGCAGCTTAGGGCGCGCCGGGGCCAACGTCCTGACTTTC.

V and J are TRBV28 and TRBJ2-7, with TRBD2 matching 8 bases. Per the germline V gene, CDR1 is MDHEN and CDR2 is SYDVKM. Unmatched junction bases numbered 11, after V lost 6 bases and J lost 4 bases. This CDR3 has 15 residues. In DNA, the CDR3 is TGTGCCAGCAGGCCCCGGGGGGGGAATCGTTACGAGCAGTACTTC. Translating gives CASRPRGGNRYEQYF.

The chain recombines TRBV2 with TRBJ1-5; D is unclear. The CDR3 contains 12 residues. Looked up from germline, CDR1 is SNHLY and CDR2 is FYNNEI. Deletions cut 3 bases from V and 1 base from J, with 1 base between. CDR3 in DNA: TGTGCCAGCAGTGACAGCAATCAGCCCCAGCATTTT. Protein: CASSDSNQPQHF. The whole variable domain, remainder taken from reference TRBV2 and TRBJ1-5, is EPEVTQTPSHQVTQMGQEVILRCVPISNHLYFYWYRQILGQKVEFLVSFYNNEISEKSEIFDDQFSVERPDGSNFTLKIRSTKLEDSAMYFCASSDSNQPQHFGDGTRLSIL.

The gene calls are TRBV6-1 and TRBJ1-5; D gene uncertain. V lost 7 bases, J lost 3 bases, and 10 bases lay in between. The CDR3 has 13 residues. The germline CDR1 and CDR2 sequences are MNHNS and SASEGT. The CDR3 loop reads CASTPGYNQPQHF. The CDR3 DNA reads TGTGCCAGCACCCCCGGATACAATCAGCCCCAGCATTTT.

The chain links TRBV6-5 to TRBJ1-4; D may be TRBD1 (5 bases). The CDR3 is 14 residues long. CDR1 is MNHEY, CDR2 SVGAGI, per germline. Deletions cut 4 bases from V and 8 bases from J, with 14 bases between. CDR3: CASSLGRAGEKLFF. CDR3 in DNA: TGTGCCAGCAGTTTAGGCAGGGCTGGCGAAAAACTGTTTTTT.

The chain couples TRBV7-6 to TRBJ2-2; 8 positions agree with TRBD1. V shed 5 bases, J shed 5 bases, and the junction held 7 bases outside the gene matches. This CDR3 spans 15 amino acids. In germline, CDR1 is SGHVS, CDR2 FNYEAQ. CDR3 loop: CASSTQGAQTGELFF. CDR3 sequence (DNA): TGTGCCAGCAGCACTCAGGGGGCGCAAACCGGGGAGCTGTTTTTT. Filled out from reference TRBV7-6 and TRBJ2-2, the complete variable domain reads GAGVSQSPRYKVTKRGQDVALRCDPISGHVSLYWYRQALGQGPEFLTYFNYEAQQDKSGLPNDRFSAERPEGSISTLTIQRTEQRDSAMYRCASSTQGAQTGELFFGEGSRLTVL.

The CDR3 loop is CASSIFSRGGEAFF. The CDR3 region has the DNA TGTGCCAGTAGTATATTCAGCCGGGGGGGCGAAGCTTTCTTT. V and J are TRBV19 and TRBJ1-1, with D perhaps matching TRBD1 (6 bases). Trimming took off 2 bases at V and 8 bases at J, with 15 bases between the two ends. This CDR3 comprises 14 residues. CDR1 and CDR2 from the germline V gene are LNHDA and SQIVND (reference sequence).

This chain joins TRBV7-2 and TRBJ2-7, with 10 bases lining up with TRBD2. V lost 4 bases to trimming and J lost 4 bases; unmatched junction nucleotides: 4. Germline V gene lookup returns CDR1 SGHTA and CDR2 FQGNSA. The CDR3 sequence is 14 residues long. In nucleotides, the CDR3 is TGTGCCAGCAGCTACAGGACTAGCGGTTACGAGCAGTACTTC. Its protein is CASSYRTSGYEQYF.

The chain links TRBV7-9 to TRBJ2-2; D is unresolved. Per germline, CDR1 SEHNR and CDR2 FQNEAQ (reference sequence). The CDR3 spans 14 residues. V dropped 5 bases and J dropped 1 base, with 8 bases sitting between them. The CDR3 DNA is TGTGCCAGCAGCATCGCCTGGAACACCGGGGAGCTGTTTTTT. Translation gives CASSIAWNTGELFF.

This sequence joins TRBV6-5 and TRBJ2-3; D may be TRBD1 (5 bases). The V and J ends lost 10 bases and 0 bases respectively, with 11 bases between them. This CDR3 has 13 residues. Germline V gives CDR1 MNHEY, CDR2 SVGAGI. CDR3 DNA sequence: TGTGCCACCACACAGGATAGCACAGATACGCAGTATTTT. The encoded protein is CATTQDSTDTQYF.

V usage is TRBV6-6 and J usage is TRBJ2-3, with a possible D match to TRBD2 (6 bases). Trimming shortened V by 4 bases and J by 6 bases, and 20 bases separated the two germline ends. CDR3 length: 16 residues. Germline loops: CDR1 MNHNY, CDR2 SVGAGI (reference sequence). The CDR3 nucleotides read TGTGCCAGCAGTTCCGGCGGCGCGGGAAAGGGGGATACGCAGTATTTT. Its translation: CASSSGGAGKGDTQYF.

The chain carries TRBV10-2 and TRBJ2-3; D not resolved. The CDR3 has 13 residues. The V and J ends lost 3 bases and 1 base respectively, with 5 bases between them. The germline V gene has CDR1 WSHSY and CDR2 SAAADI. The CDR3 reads CASSDGGTDTQYF. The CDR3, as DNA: TGCGCCAGCAGTGACGGCGGCACAGATACGCAGTATTTT.

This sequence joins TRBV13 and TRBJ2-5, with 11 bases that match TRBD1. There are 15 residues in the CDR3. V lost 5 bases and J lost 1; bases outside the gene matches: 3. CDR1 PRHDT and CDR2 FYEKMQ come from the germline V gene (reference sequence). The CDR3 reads CASSQGQGGQETQYF. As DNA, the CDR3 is TGTGCCAGCAGCCAGGGACAGGGGGGCCAAGAGACCCAGTACTTC. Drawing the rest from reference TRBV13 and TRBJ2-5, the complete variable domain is AAGVIQSPRHLIKEKRETATLKCYPIPRHDTVYWYQQGPGQDPQFLISFYEKMQSDKGSIPDRFSAQQFSDYHSELNMSSLELGDSALYFCASSQGQGGQETQYFGPGTRLLVL.

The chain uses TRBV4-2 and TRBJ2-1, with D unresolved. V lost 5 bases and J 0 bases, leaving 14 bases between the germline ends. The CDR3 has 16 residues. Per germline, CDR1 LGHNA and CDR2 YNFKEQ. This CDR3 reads CASSSGRMSSYNEQFF. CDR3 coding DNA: TGTGCCAGCAGCTCTGGACGCATGAGCTCCTACAATGAGCAGTTCTTC.